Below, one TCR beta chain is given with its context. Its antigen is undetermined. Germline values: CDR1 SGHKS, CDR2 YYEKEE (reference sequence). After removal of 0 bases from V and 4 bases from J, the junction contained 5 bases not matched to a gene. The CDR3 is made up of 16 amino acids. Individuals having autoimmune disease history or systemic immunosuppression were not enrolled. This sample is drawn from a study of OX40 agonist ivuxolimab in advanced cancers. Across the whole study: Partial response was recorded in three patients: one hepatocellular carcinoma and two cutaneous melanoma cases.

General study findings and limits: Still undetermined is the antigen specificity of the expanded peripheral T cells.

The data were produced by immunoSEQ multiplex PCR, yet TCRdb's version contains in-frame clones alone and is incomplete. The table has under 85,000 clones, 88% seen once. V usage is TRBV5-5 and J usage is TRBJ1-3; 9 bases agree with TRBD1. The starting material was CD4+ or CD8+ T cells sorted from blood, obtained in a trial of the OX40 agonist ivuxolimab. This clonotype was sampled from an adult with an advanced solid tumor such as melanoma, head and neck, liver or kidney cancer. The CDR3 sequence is CASSLAGTGLGNTIYF. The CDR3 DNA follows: TGTGCCAGCAGCTTGGCTGGGACAGGGCTCGGAAACACCATATATTTT.